Here is one TCR beta chain with its context. The data were obtained in a study of blood T cell repertoires in COVID-19. Study at large: T cells, B-cell-depleted T cells, or PBMCs supplied cDNA or gDNA.

Source study methods: Estimated nucleated cell counts came from reference gene primer amplification. Sequenced by immunoSEQ multiplex PCR; TCRdb stores in-frame clones only, minus some. V, J and clone size were drawn from that table, and D and trimming were deduced from the DNA. The sample lists 60,000 to 75,000 clones, roughly 70% occurring once. Recruitment covered over 20 US areas and drew participants whose ages spanned roughly 18 to 95 years. Clinical history as reported by participants underpinned cohort assignment. The sample was PBMCs or T cells enriched from blood (not recorded which). The clonotype originates from a woman between 55 and 75 years old who had been exposed to COVID-19.

The CDR3 DNA follows: TGTGCCGTCGGACAGGGGGAGCAGTTCTTC. It translates to CAVGQGEQFF. The V gene is TRBV2, the J gene TRBJ2-1; 9 bases align to TRBD1. The germline gives CDR1 SNHLY, CDR2 FYNNEI. V gave up 11 bases and J gave up 10 bases; unmatched junction bases: 3. The CDR3 covers 10 residues.